These T cell receptor beta chains were read from a single sample in a study of T cells in Graves' hyperthyroidism and ophthalmopathy. TCRdb reprocessed the multiplex PCR reads with MiXCR, giving one entry per CDR3 protein. The sample has nearly 600,000 distinct CDR3 sequences; approximately 13% are singletons. The sample consisted of blood. The receptors come from a woman between 25 and 40 years old with Graves' hyperthyroidism that later progressed to Graves' ophthalmopathy. Each CDR3 is given with its conserved first and last residue. D genes are given only for firm matches. Some rows have no size entry. The others give once, few or many, or a class for an expanded clone.

size: many
J: TRBJ1-1
V: TRBV11-1
D: NA
CDR3: CASALGILNTEAFF
DNA: TGTGCCAGCGCTTTGGGCATTTTGAACACTGAAGCTTTCTTT

size: many
J: TRBJ2-5
V: TRBV15
D: NA
CDR3: CATADYGGETQYF
DNA: TGTGCCACCGCCGACTATGGGGGAGAGACCCAGTACTTC

size: many
J: TRBJ1-5
V: TRBV6-1
D: NA
CDR3: CASRPGPNSNPQHF
DNA: TGTGCCAGCAGGCCGGGCCCCAATTCGAACCCCCAGCATTTT

size: NA
J: TRBJ2-1
V: TRBV20-1
D: TRBD1
CDR3: CSARDLKRTGFNEQFF
DNA: TGCAGTGCTAGAGATCTTAAGCGGACAGGGTTCAATGAGCAGTTCTTC

size: many
J: TRBJ2-2
V: TRBV12-3/TRBV12-4
D: NA
CDR3: CASSPSTKGTGELFF
DNA: TGTGCCAGCAGCCCTAGCACCAAGGGCACCGGGGAGCTGTTTTTT

size: many
J: TRBJ1-2
V: TRBV2
D: NA
CDR3: CALGGTSNYGYTF
DNA: TGTGCCCTAGGAGGGACTTCTAACTATGGCTACACCTTC

size: NA
J: TRBJ1-1
V: TRBV12-3/TRBV12-4
D: NA
CDR3: CARRVAEAFF
DNA: TGTGCCCGTAGGGTCGCTGAAGCTTTCTTT

size: many
J: TRBJ2-1
V: TRBV6-2/TRBV6-3
D: NA
CDR3: CATNQRAAPYNEQFF
DNA: TGTGCCACCAACCAGCGGGCGGCCCCCTACAATGAGCAGTTCTTC

size: NA
J: TRBJ2-3
V: TRBV5-1
D: TRBD2
CDR3: CASYIGGNTDTQYF
DNA: TGCGCCAGCTACATCGGGGGGAACACAGATACGCAGTATTTT

size: NA
J: TRBJ2-2
V: TRBV10-3
D: NA
CDR3: CAISDNTNTGELFF
DNA: TGTGCCATCAGCGACAATACGAACACCGGGGAGCTGTTTTTT

size: NA
J: TRBJ1-5
V: TRBV18
D: TRBD1
CDR3: CASSRDRINQPQHF
DNA: TGTGCCAGCTCGCGGGACAGGATCAATCAGCCCCAGCATTTT

size: NA
J: TRBJ2-5
V: TRBV20-1
D: NA
CDR3: CSARGGNSLRVQETQYF
DNA: TGCAGTGCTAGAGGAGGAAACTCGCTGAGAGTCCAAGAGACCCAGTACTTC

size: NA
J: TRBJ1-4
V: TRBV20-1
D: TRBD1
CDR3: CSAPGTGTGVEKLFF
DNA: TGCAGTGCCCCAGGAACCGGGACAGGGGTGGAAAAACTGTTTTTT

size: NA
J: TRBJ2-5
V: TRBV7-2
D: NA
CDR3: CASSLAGIWETQYF
DNA: TGTGCCAGCAGCTTAGCGGGAATATGGGAGACCCAGTACTTC

size: many
J: TRBJ2-3
V: TRBV18
D: NA
CDR3: CASSPSGFPDTQYF
DNA: TGTGCCAGCTCACCCTCGGGGTTCCCAGATACGCAGTATTTT

size: NA
J: TRBJ2-7
V: TRBV29-1
D: NA
CDR3: CSVELVGRRPEQYF
DNA: TGCAGCGTTGAATTGGTCGGGAGACGTCCCGAGCAGTACTTC

size: NA
J: TRBJ1-5
V: TRBV4-2
D: NA
CDR3: CASSQEGGTKSNQPQHF
DNA: TGTGCCAGCAGCCAAGAGGGCGGTACTAAGAGCAATCAGCCCCAGCATTTT

size: NA
J: TRBJ1-5
V: TRBV10-3
D: NA
CDR3: CAISDPTGAAKVGSNQPQHF
DNA: TGTGCCATCAGTGACCCGACCGGGGCCGCCAAGGTGGGTAGCAATCAGCCCCAGCATTTT

size: few
J: TRBJ1-2
V: TRBV30
D: NA
CDR3: CALRWGDSYTF
DNA: TGTGCTCTAAGGTGGGGGGACAGCTACACCTTC

size: NA
J: TRBJ2-6
V: TRBV24-1
D: TRBD1
CDR3: CATSDRTGDGANVLTF
DNA: TGTGCCACCAGTGACCGGACAGGGGACGGGGCCAACGTCCTGACTTTC

size: few
J: TRBJ2-2
V: TRBV12-3/TRBV12-4
D: NA
CDR3: CASSLTRGITGELFF
DNA: TGTGCCAGCAGTTTAACCAGGGGAATCACCGGGGAGCTGTTTTTT

size: many
J: TRBJ1-2
V: TRBV7-9
D: NA
CDR3: CASSSGNNYGYTF
DNA: TGTGCCAGCAGCTCAGGGAACAACTATGGCTACACCTTC

size: many
J: TRBJ2-7
V: TRBV2
D: NA
CDR3: CASKDVTYEQYF
DNA: TGTGCCAGCAAAGACGTTACCTACGAGCAGTACTTC

size: many
J: TRBJ1-2
V: TRBV12-3/TRBV12-4
D: TRBD1
CDR3: CASSPGDSNGGYTF
DNA: TGTGCCAGCAGCCCCGGGGACAGTAATGGTGGCTACACCTTC

size: many
J: TRBJ1-4
V: TRBV27
D: NA
CDR3: CASSLWGPTNEKLFF
DNA: TGTGCCAGCAGTTTATGGGGACCAACTAATGAAAAACTGTTTTTT

size: many
J: TRBJ2-1
V: TRBV10-3
D: TRBD2
CDR3: CASLSGEYAYNEQFF
DNA: TGTGCCAGTCTTAGCGGGGAATACGCCTACAATGAGCAGTTCTTC

size: many
J: TRBJ1-6
V: TRBV7-2
D: NA
CDR3: CASSLEDNSPLHF
DNA: TGTGCCAGCAGCTTAGAGGATAATTCACCCCTCCACTTT

size: many
J: TRBJ2-3
V: TRBV28
D: TRBD2
CDR3: CASSAGDSTDTQYF
DNA: TGTGCCAGCAGTGCGGGGGACAGCACAGATACGCAGTATTTT

size: many
J: TRBJ1-5
V: TRBV6-1
D: NA
CDR3: CASLGRRKEGNQPQHF
DNA: TGTGCCAGCCTCGGGCGGAGGAAGGAGGGCAATCAGCCCCAGCATTTT

size: many
J: TRBJ1-1
V: TRBV27
D: NA
CDR3: CASMRNLPNTEAFF
DNA: TGTGCCAGCATGAGAAACCTTCCAAACACTGAAGCTTTCTTT

size: many
J: TRBJ2-3
V: TRBV15
D: NA
CDR3: CATSRDPSSTDTQYF
DNA: TGTGCCACCAGCAGAGATCCTTCTAGCACAGATACGCAGTATTTT

size: NA
J: TRBJ2-1
V: TRBV30
D: NA
CDR3: CAWGWSLYNEQFF
DNA: TGTGCCTGGGGTTGGTCCCTCTACAATGAGCAGTTCTTC

size: NA
J: TRBJ2-1
V: TRBV27
D: NA
CDR3: CASRGGGFSHNEQFF
DNA: TGTGCCAGCAGAGGGGGAGGATTCTCCCACAATGAGCAGTTCTTC

size: NA
J: TRBJ2-5
V: TRBV11-2
D: TRBD1
CDR3: CASTGDYQETQYF
DNA: TGTGCCAGTACAGGGGATTACCAAGAGACCCAGTACTTC

size: many
J: TRBJ1-5
V: TRBV4-1
D: TRBD1
CDR3: CASRPDRGGNQPQHF
DNA: TGCGCCAGCAGGCCGGACAGGGGAGGCAATCAGCCCCAGCATTTT

size: many
J: TRBJ1-1
V: TRBV24-1
D: NA
CDR3: CATKWQPNTEAFF
DNA: TGTGCCACCAAGTGGCAGCCGAACACTGAAGCTTTCTTT

size: few
J: TRBJ2-3
V: TRBV7-2
D: TRBD2
CDR3: CASRELAGYADTQYF
DNA: TGTGCCAGCAGAGAACTAGCGGGGTACGCAGATACGCAGTATTTT

size: few
J: TRBJ1-2
V: TRBV12-3/TRBV12-4
D: TRBD1
CDR3: CASSLSGQEKVGYTF
DNA: TGTGCCAGCAGTTTATCTGGACAGGAAAAAGTGGGCTACACCTTC

size: many
J: TRBJ1-6
V: TRBV20-1
D: NA
CDR3: CSAWENNSPLHF
DNA: TGCAGTGCTTGGGAGAATAATTCACCCCTCCACTTT

size: few
J: TRBJ2-2
V: TRBV6-1
D: TRBD2
CDR3: CASSAGGLGRGSTGELFF
DNA: TGTGCCAGCAGTGCGGGGGGGTTGGGACGGGGAAGCACCGGGGAGCTGTTTTTT

size: few
J: TRBJ1-4
V: TRBV20-1
D: NA
CDR3: CSAHYAGGLEKLFF
DNA: TGCAGTGCCCACTACGCGGGGGGCCTTGAAAAACTGTTTTTT

size: NA
J: TRBJ1-5
V: TRBV3-1
D: NA
CDR3: CASSLTYTEGQPQHF
DNA: TGTGCCAGCAGCCTGACTTACACGGAAGGTCAGCCCCAGCATTTT

size: NA
J: TRBJ2-5
V: TRBV12-3/TRBV12-4
D: TRBD2
CDR3: CASSLRELAGGEGETQYF
DNA: TGTGCCAGCAGTTTGAGGGAACTAGCGGGAGGGGAGGGGGAGACCCAGTACTTC

size: few
J: TRBJ2-3
V: TRBV15
D: TRBD2
CDR3: CATSRDSKVAGGTDTQYF
DNA: TGTGCCACCAGCAGAGATTCAAAGGTAGCGGGAGGCACAGATACGCAGTATTTT

size: many
J: TRBJ1-1
V: TRBV12-3/TRBV12-4
D: NA
CDR3: CASSPGKVGMNTEAFF
DNA: TGTGCCAGCAGCCCAGGAAAGGTTGGCATGAACACTGAAGCTTTCTTT

size: many
J: TRBJ1-6
V: TRBV28
D: NA
CDR3: CASSYPAGSHNSPLHF
DNA: TGTGCCAGCAGTTATCCCGCCGGGAGTCATAATTCACCCCTCCACTTT

size: many
J: TRBJ1-2
V: TRBV20-1
D: NA
CDR3: CSASEGGNYGYTF
DNA: TGCAGTGCTAGTGAGGGGGGTAACTATGGCTACACCTTC

size: few
J: TRBJ1-2
V: TRBV19
D: TRBD1
CDR3: CASGRQGANYGYTF
DNA: TGTGCCAGTGGTAGGCAGGGGGCGAACTATGGCTACACCTTC

size: many
J: TRBJ2-3
V: TRBV12-3/TRBV12-4
D: TRBD2
CDR3: CASSALAGGTDTQYF
DNA: TGTGCCAGCAGCGCACTAGCGGGGGGGACAGATACGCAGTATTTT

size: many
J: TRBJ2-5
V: TRBV19
D: TRBD1
CDR3: CASSSTGGIAETQYF
DNA: TGTGCCAGTAGCAGTACAGGGGGAATAGCAGAGACCCAGTACTTC

size: many
J: TRBJ1-2
V: TRBV30
D: NA
CDR3: CAWSVGYGYTF
DNA: TGTGCCTGGAGTGTAGGGTATGGCTACACCTTC

size: many
J: TRBJ1-4
V: TRBV4-1
D: TRBD1
CDR3: CASSQEGDRYLPGDEKLFF
DNA: TGCGCCAGCAGCCAAGAAGGGGACAGATACCTTCCTGGGGATGAAAAACTGTTTTTT

size: many
J: TRBJ2-1
V: TRBV20-1
D: TRBD2
CDR3: CSASTTSGSDNEQFF
DNA: TGCAGTGCTAGTACGACTAGCGGGAGTGACAATGAGCAGTTCTTC

size: many
J: TRBJ2-5
V: TRBV12-3/TRBV12-4
D: NA
CDR3: CASTLADRPQETQYF
DNA: TGTGCCAGCACCCTTGCGGACAGACCACAAGAGACCCAGTACTTC

size: NA
J: TRBJ2-7
V: TRBV28
D: NA
CDR3: CASSPRGSSHEQYF
DNA: TGTGCCAGCAGTCCCCGGGGGAGCTCCCACGAGCAGTACTTC

size: NA
J: TRBJ2-1
V: TRBV24-1
D: NA
CDR3: CATSDLGQLNEQFF
DNA: TGTGCCACCAGTGACCTAGGACAGTTGAATGAGCAGTTCTTC

size: few
J: TRBJ2-7
V: TRBV7-2
D: NA
CDR3: CASSLDQWSSSYEQYF
DNA: TGTGCCAGCAGCTTAGATCAGTGGAGCAGCTCCTACGAGCAGTACTTC

size: many
J: TRBJ1-2
V: TRBV12-3/TRBV12-4
D: NA
CDR3: CASSFGTHNQGYTF
DNA: TGTGCCAGCAGTTTCGGGACTCATAACCAGGGCTACACCTTC

size: few
J: TRBJ2-6
V: TRBV7-8
D: NA
CDR3: CASSPPDEGSSGANVLTF
DNA: TGTGCCAGCAGCCCCCCCGATGAGGGAAGCTCTGGGGCCAACGTCCTGACTTTC